This T cell receptor beta chain is from a study of PD-1 blockade in classical Hodgkin lymphoma (dated by TCRdb to 2018 to 2021). In terms of the full investigation: To define a peripheral blood immune signature of response to PD-1 blockade in classical Hodgkin lymphoma, the study combined TCR beta sequencing with CyTOF.

Genomic DNA was extracted with the Qiagen DNeasy kit from unsorted PBMCs and from negatively selected CD4+ and CD8+ fractions. TCR beta CDR3 regions were amplified by immunoSEQ multiplex PCR using primers annealing to V and J segments. A synthetic immune receptor repertoire was used to minimize amplification bias, and any remaining bias was removed computationally after sequencing. In the paper's pipeline: Custom Python scripts were used to quantify repertoire diversity as the Shannon entropy index. Unsorted, CD4+ and CD8+ repertoires were examined separately, except in combined analyses, for which CD4+ and CD8+ sequences were merged in silico. The immuneACCESS repertoire file appears here via TCRdb, limited to in-frame rearrangements. These files lack a portion of the clones; in checked studies, under half of the deficit traces to unresolved V genes, and the cause of the others is not known. The V and J calls and clone size were taken over from that table, and D and trimming were inferred from the DNA. This sample gives some 30,000 clones in total; 88% of them show up just once. Over 1% of the sample is in the top ten clones.

For this clone: Its specific antigen is unknown. Base qualities are missing; no much larger clone stands one base away.

The sample's time point label, decoded: newly diagnosed, previously untreated cHL patient sample. Using a Miltenyi CD4+ T cell isolation kit, CD4+ T cells were purified from thawed PBMCs through magnetic negative selection. PBMCs from patients with newly diagnosed, previously untreated classical Hodgkin lymphoma were sequenced as a comparison group for the relapsed/refractory trial patients. After peripheral blood was drawn into 8 mL Vacutainer Cell Preparation Tubes, PBMCs were isolated by centrifugation and then cryopreserved. Purified CD4+ and CD8+ fractions were prepared only for cases in which an additional PBMC sample was available. Magnetically labelled cells were depleted on LS columns in a quadroMACS separator, and the flow-through was collected as the purified fraction. From the cysteine through the phenylalanine, the CDR3 covers 16 amino acids. Left in the record is the CDR3 DNA by itself, 48 bases read in frame from the first base. Germline trimming: 3 bases from V, 6 bases from J; junction bases outside gene matches: 4. The CDR1 and CDR2 encoded by the germline V gene (reference sequence) are SGHNT and YYREEE.

Overall study results and their limits: Baseline TCR diversity was reported to be lower in newly diagnosed patients than in healthy donors, and even lower in relapsed/refractory patients. The study was limited to a single clinical trial cohort, and causes of repertoire differences, possibly disease activity or prior therapy, remained undefined.

The sequence came from a human donor with classical Hodgkin lymphoma. The chain uses TRBV5-4 and TRBJ2-1, and 15 junction bases match TRBD2. The sample taken for sequencing was CD4+ T cells from blood. The DNA sequence follows: TGTGCCAGCAGCTGGACTAGCGGGAGGGTCCGCAATGAGCAGTTCTTC. The encoded protein is CASSWTSGRVRNEQFF.